This entry is about one T cell receptor (beta chain). These data originate in a study of blood T cell repertoires in COVID-19. Study-level background: Whether acute or convalescent, the COVID-19 samples came from the United States, Italy and Spain.

Profiling relied on immunoSEQ multiplex PCR, and the TCRdb table lists in-frame clones only, not all of them. The sample includes 390,000 or so clones, just over 85% of them seen just once. Germline CDR1 is ENHRY and CDR2 is SYGVKD. The CDR3 contains 17 residues. With V trimmed by 4 bases and J by 2 bases, 5 bases remained unmatched. The chain uses TRBV10-3 and TRBJ2-1; 13 nucleotides match TRBD2. The sequence came from a woman aged 25 to 39 with active or convalescent COVID-19. Sequencing was performed on peripheral blood. DNA of the CDR3: TGTGCCATCAGTGGGACTAGCGGGGGCGACGCCTACAATGAGCAGTTCTTC. Its translation is CAISGTSGGDAYNEQFF.